The 31 T cell receptor beta chains listed next were all sequenced from one sample in a study of blood T cell repertoires in COVID-19. The method was immunoSEQ multiplex PCR; TCRdb's version includes in-frame clones alone and lacks a portion of them. The sample yields about 140,000 clones, 75% to 90% seen once. Material: PBMCs or T cells enriched from blood (not recorded which). All receptors come from a man aged 55 to 70 who had recovered from COVID-19.

This chain uses TRBV5-1 with TRBJ2-7; 11 bases align to TRBD1. Germline CDR1 is SGHRS and CDR2 is YFSETQ. V was pared by 0 bases and J by 11 bases, with 7 bases of the junction left unmatched. This CDR3 is built from 14 residues. The CDR3 loop reads CASSLVTGQGVKYF. Written as DNA, the CDR3 is TGCGCCAGCAGCTTGGTTACGGGACAGGGGGTGAAGTACTTC.

The chain carries TRBV2 and TRBJ2-2; 7 bases fit TRBD1. Germline trimming cut 6 bases from V and 8 bases from J; bases unmatched to any gene: 6. The V gene's germline CDR1 is SNHLY and CDR2 FYNNEI. This CDR3 region has 13 residues. CDR3 loop: CASRQGSAGELFF. CDR3 bases: TGTGCCAGCAGACAGGGGTCAGCTGGGGAGCTGTTTTTT.

This clone was detected only a few times. The chain joins TRBV5-8 to TRBJ1-6; no firm D call. The CDR3 covers 17 residues. Germline V CDR1 and CDR2: SGHTS, YDEGEE. Trimming left V 3 bases short and J 7 bases short, with 20 bases between. DNA for the CDR3: TGTGCCAGCAGCTCCCTGAGAATGTCGAGGTACAATTCACCCCTCCACTTT. This translates into CASSSLRMSRYNSPLHF.

V usage is TRBV27 and J usage is TRBJ1-6; 10 positions agree with TRBD1. This CDR3 contains 14 residues. J gave up 7 bases and V 3 bases, and 0 bases lay outside the gene matches. Germline CDR1 MNHEY, CDR2 SMNVEV (reference sequence). The CDR3 is CASSLDRGNSPLHF. The CDR3 coding sequence is TGTGCCAGCAGTTTGGACAGGGGGAATTCACCCCTCCACTTT.

J is TRBJ2-7 and V is TRBV7-9, with 7 bases lining up with TRBD1. After removal of 3 bases from V and 0 bases from J, the junction contained 2 bases not matched to a gene. Germline-derived CDR1 and CDR2 are SEHNR and FQNEAQ (reference sequence). CDR3 length: 14 residues. The CDR3 nucleotides read TGTGCCAGCAGCTTGGACAGGAGCTCCTACGAGCAGTACTTC. Amino acid sequence: CASSLDRSSYEQYF. Supplemented by reference TRBV7-9 and TRBJ2-7, the full variable domain reads DTGVSQNPRHKITKRGQNVTFRCDPISEHNRLYWYRQTLGQGPEFLTYFQNEAQLEKSRLLSDRFSAERPKGSFSTLEIQRTEQGDSAMYLCASSLDRSSYEQYFGPGTRLTVT.

This clone was picked up a small number of times. The chain employs TRBV7-2 and TRBJ1-1; D gene unclear. The CDR3 is 13 residues long. Trimming took off 1 base at V and 4 bases at J, with 7 bases between the two ends. Germline V gene sequence: CDR1 SGHTA, CDR2 FQGNSA. In DNA form, the CDR3 reads TGTGCCAGCAGCTTAGTCTACGGCACTGAAGCTTTCTTT. Protein sequence: CASSLVYGTEAFF.

This chain connects TRBV7-8 to TRBJ2-7, with a tentative D call TRBD2 (6 bases). The CDR3 runs to 16 residues. Germline V gene data show CDR1 as SGHVS and CDR2 as FQNEAQ. V was trimmed by 5 bases and J by 0 bases, leaving 17 bases between them. Here the CDR3 reads CASSRGRTASSYEQYF. The CDR3 bases are TGTGCCAGCAGCCGGGGGAGGACGGCTAGCTCCTACGAGCAGTACTTC.

This chain joins TRBV7-9 and TRBJ2-5; TRBD2 agrees at 7 bases. This CDR3 is 15 amino acids long. CDR1 is SEHNR, CDR2 FQNEAQ, per germline (reference sequence). J was trimmed by 5 bases and V by 3 bases; bases with no gene match: 9. CDR3 nucleotides: TGTGCCAGCAGCTTGAGTAGCGGGCCGGGGGAGACCCAGTACTTC. Translated, it gives CASSLSSGPGETQYF.

This clone was seen just once. The CDR3 is CAWALSTGRNNSPLHF. The CDR3 DNA reads as TGTGCCTGGGCCCTATCTACTGGCAGGAATAATTCACCCCTCCACTTT. This chain connects TRBV30 to TRBJ1-6; D ambiguous. Trimming removed 5 bases at V and 5 bases at J, with 19 bases between. CDR1 and CDR2 (germline): GTSNPN, SVGIG (reference sequence). The length of the CDR3 is 16 residues.

V and J are TRBV29-1 and TRBJ2-3; D gene unclear. This CDR3 has 14 residues. V was pared by 4 bases and J by 1 base, with 12 bases between. Germline lookup yields CDR1 SQVTM and CDR2 ANQGSEA. CDR3 bases: TGCAGCGTTGGGGCCCCAGGTCGCACAGATACGCAGTATTTT. Its protein product is CSVGAPGRTDTQYF.

This chain uses TRBV2 with TRBJ2-7; D call uncertain. The CDR3 loop spans 14 amino acids. Germline loops: CDR1 SNHLY, CDR2 FYNNEI. V was trimmed by 4 bases and J by 0 bases, leaving 10 bases between them. The CDR3 coding sequence is TGTGCCAGCAGTGGAGACTTGAGCTCCTACGAGCAGTACTTC. This gives the protein CASSGDLSSYEQYF.

On this clone: This CDR3 is also generated by other DNA sequences in the sample. V and J are TRBV2 and TRBJ1-1; 9 bases are a match to TRBD1. The germline V gene has CDR1 SNHLY and CDR2 FYNNEI. V shed 4 bases and J 5 bases; nucleotides not matched to a gene: 2. CDR3 length equals 13 residues. This CDR3 reads CASSGDRGTEAFF. DNA for the CDR3: TGTGCCAGCAGTGGAGACAGGGGGACTGAAGCTTTCTTT.

This clone was detected only a few times. The chain couples TRBV10-2 to TRBJ2-7; D not resolved. There are 15 residues in the CDR3. Per the germline V gene, CDR1 is WSHSY and CDR2 is SAAADI. Trimming took off 0 bases at V and 2 bases at J, with 11 bases between the two ends. The CDR3 sequence: CASSESNPLTYEQYF. In DNA form, the CDR3 reads TGCGCCAGCAGTGAGTCGAATCCACTTACCTACGAGCAGTACTTC.

This chain joins TRBV24-1 and TRBJ2-7, with 8 bases aligning to TRBD1. Germline V lookup: CDR1 KGHDR, CDR2 SFDVKD. The junction had 4 bases not matched to a gene; V was cut back by 5 bases and J by 2 bases. This CDR3 has 14 amino acids. CDR3 loop: CATSAKQGAYEQYF. DNA for the CDR3: TGTGCCACCAGTGCCAAACAGGGGGCCTACGAGCAGTACTTC.

This rearrangement joins TRBV5-1 to TRBJ2-7, with 7 bases fitting TRBD2. The CDR3 totals 19 residues. V was clipped by 0 bases and J by 5 bases; unmatched bases: 20. Germline loops: CDR1 SGHRS, CDR2 YFSETQ. The CDR3 nucleotides are TGCGCCAGCAGCTTGGATCGGGGAGGGTGGTTATCGGGGAGCGACGAGCAGTACTTC. As protein: CASSLDRGGWLSGSDEQYF.

The chain uses TRBV7-9 and TRBJ1-2; 9 bases match TRBD1. The ends lost 5 bases at V and 2 bases at J; junction bases unmatched: 6. Per germline, CDR1 SEHNR and CDR2 FQNEAQ (reference sequence). The CDR3 is 15 residues long. CDR3 residues: CASSETGGLNYGYTF. The CDR3 region has the DNA TGTGCCAGCAGCGAAACAGGGGGCCTCAACTATGGCTACACCTTC. The variable domain in full, completed from reference TRBV7-9 and TRBJ1-2, reads DTGVSQNPRHKITKRGQNVTFRCDPISEHNRLYWYRQTLGQGPEFLTYFQNEAQLEKSRLLSDRFSAERPKGSFSTLEIQRTEQGDSAMYLCASSETGGLNYGYTFGSGTRLTVV.

V gene TRBV20-1 combines with J gene TRBJ2-1; TRBD1 is a possible D gene (5 bases). Trimming took 3 bases from V and 2 from J, leaving 11 bases between them. The CDR3 length is 14 residues. In germline, CDR1 is DFQATT, CDR2 SNEGSKA (reference sequence). This CDR3 reads CSASPARAYNEQFF. CDR3 nucleotides: TGCAGTGCTAGTCCCGCCAGGGCCTACAATGAGCAGTTCTTC.

The V call is TRBV4-1, the J call TRBJ2-1; 14 nucleotides line up with TRBD2. The V segment lost 1 base and the J segment 5 bases; nucleotides outside the gene matches: 7. CDR3 length: 18 residues. CDR1 and CDR2 from the germline V gene are MGHRA and YSYEKL. The CDR3 sequence is CASSQAIGGLAGDNEQFF. Here the CDR3 DNA reads TGCGCCAGCAGCCAAGCGATTGGGGGACTAGCGGGAGACAATGAGCAGTTCTTC.

The gene calls are TRBV19 and TRBJ2-1; possible D gene TRBD1, 5 bases. Trimming took 3 bases from V and 9 from J, leaving 21 bases between them. Germline CDR1 LNHDA, CDR2 SQIVND (reference sequence). CDR3 length equals 16 residues. The CDR3 is CASSMLVTAGSGEQFF. CDR3 DNA: TGTGCCAGTAGTATGTTAGTCACCGCAGGGTCCGGTGAGCAGTTCTTC.

This chain joins TRBV6-5 and TRBJ2-5; 7 nucleotides match TRBD1. The CDR3 loop spans 13 amino acids. CDR1 is MNHEY, CDR2 SVGAGI, per germline. V shed 7 bases, J shed 4 bases, and the junction held 6 bases outside the gene matches. The CDR3 DNA reads as TGTGCCAGCACACTGACAGGGACAGAGACCCAGTACTTC. It yields the protein CASTLTGTETQYF.

The chain employs TRBV9 and TRBJ1-6, with 7 bases identical to TRBD1. Trimming removed 2 bases from V and 10 bases from J; junction bases left unmatched: 9. CDR1 SGDLS and CDR2 YYNGEE come from the germline V gene. The CDR3 covers 15 residues. The CDR3 is CASSVRTGRASPLHF. CDR3 bases: TGTGCCAGCAGCGTCCGGACAGGACGGGCGTCACCCCTCCACTTT.

The chain is built from TRBV6-6 and TRBJ2-1; TRBD2 matches at 10 bases. CDR3 size: 16 residues. Germline values: CDR1 MNHNY, CDR2 SVGAGI (reference sequence). The V segment lost 2 bases and the J segment 6 bases; nucleotides outside the gene matches: 7. CDR3 region: CASSYGAGGPVNEQFF. The CDR3 DNA follows: TGTGCCAGCAGTTACGGAGCGGGAGGGCCGGTCAATGAGCAGTTCTTC.

The DNA of the CDR3 is TGTGCCAGTAGGGGACAGATAGCGGACATTCAGTACTTC. Residues: CASRGQIADIQYF. The chain combines TRBV19 with TRBJ2-4; D perhaps matches TRBD1 (7 bases). The CDR3 spans 13 residues. The V gene lost 6 bases and the J gene lost 8 bases, with 14 bases spanning the gap. From germline, CDR1 is LNHDA and CDR2 SQIVND (reference sequence).

The gene calls are TRBV28 and TRBJ1-1; D not certain. The germline gives CDR1 MDHEN, CDR2 SYDVKM. This CDR3 is 13 amino acids long. With 6 bases removed from V and 3 bases from J, the gap between germline ends came to 11 bases. Here the CDR3 reads CASRLDGYTEAFF. For the CDR3, the DNA is TGTGCCAGCAGACTAGACGGCTACACTGAAGCTTTCTTT.

This clone was recorded only once. The CDR3 nucleotides are TGTGCCAGCAGCCCCGACCTACAGGCTCATCAGCCCCAGCATTTT. The encoded protein is CASSPDLQAHQPQHF. J is TRBJ1-5 and V is TRBV11-2; a possible D gene is TRBD1 (5 bases). The CDR3 runs 15 residues. V gave up 5 bases and J gave up 5 bases, with 16 bases separating them. From germline, CDR1 is SGHAT and CDR2 FQNNGV.

V usage is TRBV7-6 and J usage is TRBJ2-5; no clear D. This CDR3 has 12 amino acids. The germline gives CDR1 SGHVS, CDR2 FNYEAQ. The V and J ends lost 4 bases and 1 base respectively, with 4 bases between them. CDR3 nucleotide sequence: TGTGCCAGCAGCTACACCCAAGAGACCCAGTACTTC. Protein product: CASSYTQETQYF.

The chain uses TRBV7-3 and TRBJ2-1; possible D gene TRBD2, 6 bases. This CDR3 contains 15 residues. Germline loops: CDR1 SGHTA, CDR2 FQGTGA. V shed 5 bases and J shed 4 bases, with 15 bases lying between them. CDR3 region: CASSAPGGTYNEQFF. The CDR3 DNA sequence: TGTGCCAGCAGCGCCCCGGGCGGGACTTACAATGAGCAGTTCTTC.

V gene TRBV7-9 combines with J gene TRBJ2-3; TRBD2 aligns across 7 bases. The CDR3 contains 15 residues. V lost 3 bases, J lost 6 bases, and 9 bases stayed unmatched. The germline gives CDR1 SEHNR, CDR2 FQNEAQ (reference sequence). The CDR3 sequence is CASSFGLAERDTQYF. The DNA of the CDR3 is TGTGCCAGCAGCTTCGGGCTAGCGGAAAGGGATACGCAGTATTTT.

The table lists this clone with a few counts. J is TRBJ2-7 and V is TRBV28, with 8 bases that match TRBD2. Trimming removed 0 bases from V and 3 bases from J; junction bases left unmatched: 4. Germline CDR1 MDHEN, CDR2 SYDVKM. The CDR3 extends over 15 amino acids. CDR3 sequence (DNA): TGTGCCAGCAGTTTATGGCAACTAGCGGACTACGAGCAGTACTTC. This codes for CASSLWQLADYEQYF.

V gene TRBV28 combines with J gene TRBJ1-6, with D perhaps TRBD1 (5 bases). Trimming removed 5 bases at V and 8 bases at J, with 13 bases between. This CDR3 spans 14 amino acids. Germline lookup yields CDR1 MDHEN and CDR2 SYDVKM. The CDR3 DNA is TGTGCCAGCAGTAGGGAGGGGAGCGATTCACCCCTCCACTTT. Its translation: CASSREGSDSPLHF.

The genes are TRBV19 and TRBJ1-4, with a tentative D call TRBD1 (6 bases). Germline V gene sequence: CDR1 LNHDA, CDR2 SQIVND (reference sequence). CDR3 length: 14 amino acids. With 5 bases removed from V and 3 bases from J, the gap between germline ends came to 10 bases. The CDR3 spells CASSSGQPNEKLFF. The CDR3 DNA follows: TGTGCCAGTAGTTCCGGACAGCCTAATGAAAAACTGTTTTTT.